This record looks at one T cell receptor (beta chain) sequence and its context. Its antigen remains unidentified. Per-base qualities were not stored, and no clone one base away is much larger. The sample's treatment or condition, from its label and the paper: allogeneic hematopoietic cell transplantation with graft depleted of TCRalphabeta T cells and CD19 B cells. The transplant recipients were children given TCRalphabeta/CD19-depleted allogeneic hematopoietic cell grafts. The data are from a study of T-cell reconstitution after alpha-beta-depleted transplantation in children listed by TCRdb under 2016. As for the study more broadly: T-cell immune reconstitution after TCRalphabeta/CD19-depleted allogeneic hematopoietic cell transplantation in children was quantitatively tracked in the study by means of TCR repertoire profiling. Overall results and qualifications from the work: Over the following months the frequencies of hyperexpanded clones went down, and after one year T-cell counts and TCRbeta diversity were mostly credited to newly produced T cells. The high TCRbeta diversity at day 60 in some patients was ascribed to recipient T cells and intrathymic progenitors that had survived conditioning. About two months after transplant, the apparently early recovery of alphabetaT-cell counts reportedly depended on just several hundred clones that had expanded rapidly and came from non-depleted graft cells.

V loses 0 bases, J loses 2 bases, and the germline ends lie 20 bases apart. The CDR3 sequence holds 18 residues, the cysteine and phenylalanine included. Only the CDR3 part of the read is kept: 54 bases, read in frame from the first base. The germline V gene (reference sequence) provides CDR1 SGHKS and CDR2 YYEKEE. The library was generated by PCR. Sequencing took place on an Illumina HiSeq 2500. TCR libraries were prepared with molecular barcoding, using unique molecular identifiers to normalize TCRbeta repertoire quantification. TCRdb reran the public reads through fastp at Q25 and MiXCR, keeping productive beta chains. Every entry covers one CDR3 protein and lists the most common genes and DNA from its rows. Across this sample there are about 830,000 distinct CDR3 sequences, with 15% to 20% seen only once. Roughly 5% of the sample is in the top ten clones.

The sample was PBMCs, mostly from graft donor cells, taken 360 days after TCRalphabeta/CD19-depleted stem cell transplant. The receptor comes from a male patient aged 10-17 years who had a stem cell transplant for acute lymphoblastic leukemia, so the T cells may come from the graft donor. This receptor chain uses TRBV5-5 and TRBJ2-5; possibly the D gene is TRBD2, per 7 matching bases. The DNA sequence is TGTGCCAGCAGCTTGGGGGGGGTCAGGGGCGGGGGTCAAGAGACCCAGTACTTC. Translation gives CASSLGGVRGGGQETQYF.